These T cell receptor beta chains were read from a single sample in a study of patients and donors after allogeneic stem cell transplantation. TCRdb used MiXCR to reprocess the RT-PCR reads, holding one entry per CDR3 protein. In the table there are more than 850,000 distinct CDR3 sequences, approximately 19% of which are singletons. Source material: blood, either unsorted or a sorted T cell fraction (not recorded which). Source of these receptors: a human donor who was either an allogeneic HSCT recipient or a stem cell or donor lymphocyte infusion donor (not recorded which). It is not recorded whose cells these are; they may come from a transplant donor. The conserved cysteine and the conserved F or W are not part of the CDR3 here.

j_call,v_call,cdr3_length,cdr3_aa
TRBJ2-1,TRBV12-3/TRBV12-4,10,ASRPASLEQF
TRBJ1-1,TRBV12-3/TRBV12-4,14,ASSLAGGRMNTEAF
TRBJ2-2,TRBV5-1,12,ASSQARITGELF
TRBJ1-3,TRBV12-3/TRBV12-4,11,ASSFSHGNTIY
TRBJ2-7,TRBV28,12,ASSWGQGGFEQY
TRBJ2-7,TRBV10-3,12,AIRTSGTLYEQY
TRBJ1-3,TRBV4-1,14,ASSQDPPLSGNTIY
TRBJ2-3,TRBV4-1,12,ASSQGTGADTQY
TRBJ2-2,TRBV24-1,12,ATSDLAGDGELF
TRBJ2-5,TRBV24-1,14,ATSDPRTGFQETQY
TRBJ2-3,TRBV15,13,ATSRDGRGADTQY
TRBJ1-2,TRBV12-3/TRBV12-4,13,ASSSLRTGPYGYT
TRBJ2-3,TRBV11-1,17,ASISLVLAGDSSTDTQY
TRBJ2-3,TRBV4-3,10,ASSPDGGTQY
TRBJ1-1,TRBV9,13,ASSVVQGGRTEAF
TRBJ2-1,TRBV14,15,ASSQERSRISYNEQF
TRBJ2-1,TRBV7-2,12,ASSLAGGTNEQF
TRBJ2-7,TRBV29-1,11,SVPGLAGGEQY
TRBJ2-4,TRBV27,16,ATAGLAGPLVAKNIQY
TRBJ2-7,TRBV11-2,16,ASSFFAGLAAHSYEQY
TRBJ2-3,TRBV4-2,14,ASSQETSGTPDTQY
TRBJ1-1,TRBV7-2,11,ASSLERRQEAF
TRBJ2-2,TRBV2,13,ASSGVQGGTGELF
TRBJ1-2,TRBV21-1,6,ASSTYT
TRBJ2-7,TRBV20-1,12,SVTQGAPSYEQY
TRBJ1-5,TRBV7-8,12,ASSLDRVHQPQH
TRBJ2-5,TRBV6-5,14,ASSSPTSGGWETQY
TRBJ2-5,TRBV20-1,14,SARGLRGGLRETQY
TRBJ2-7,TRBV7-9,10,ASSWTDYEQY
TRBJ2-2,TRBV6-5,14,ASSYAGGTNTGELF
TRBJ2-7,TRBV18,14,ASSLTGDIVIYEQY
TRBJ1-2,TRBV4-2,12,ASSQERGHLGYT
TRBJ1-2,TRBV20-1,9,SATDMGRGT